A selection of T cell receptor beta chains follows, all from one sample in a study of cytomegalovirus exposure and HLA in healthy donors. This table comes from immunoSEQ multiplex PCR, and its TCRdb copy is limited to in-frame clones, with some not included. The sample carries 180,000 or so clones, about 82% recorded once. Sequencing was performed on PBMCs. The source of these receptors is a woman aged 30 to 39 in good health and CMV-seronegative. CDR3s include the opening cysteine and the closing phenylalanine or tryptophan. The D gene is left open where the match is weak. Clone sizes are given selectively: once, few, many, or a class where the clone is expanded.

J gene | D gene | V gene | clone size | CDR3 DNA | CDR3 protein
TRBJ1-4 | . | TRBV30 | few | TGTGCCTGGAGACCAGGGTTTGAGTGGGGAAAACTGTTTTTT | CAWRPGFEWGKLFF
TRBJ2-7 | . | TRBV27 | . | TGTGCCAGCTCCCCCGGGCCACAAGGACTTTTCGGATTCATTTACGAGCAGTACTTC | CASSPGPQGLFGFIYEQYF
TRBJ2-7 | TRBD1 | TRBV2 | . | TGTGCCAGCAGCCCTTCGGGACAGTCCTACGAGCAGTACTTC | CASSPSGQSYEQYF
TRBJ2-7 | . | TRBV6-6 | . | TGTGCCAGCAGGAAAGGGGACGAGCAGTACTTC | CASRKGDEQYF
TRBJ1-2 | TRBD1 | TRBV9 | few | TGTGCCAGCAGCGTGGGGGGACAGGGTAGAGGCTATGGCTACACCTTC | CASSVGGQGRGYGYTF
TRBJ1-1 | . | TRBV28 | . | TGTGCCAGCAGCCCCTCCGGACTGGGGGCTTTCTTT | CASSPSGLGAFF
TRBJ1-1 | TRBD1 | TRBV25-1 | . | TGTGCCAGCAGTGAATCCTTCGACAGGGGGGCGAAAGGGGCTTTCTTT | CASSESFDRGAKGAFF
TRBJ2-7 | TRBD1 | TRBV10-3 | . | TGTGCCATCAGTGATCTGACAGGGGGATACGAGCAGTACTTC | CAISDLTGGYEQYF
TRBJ2-7 | . | TRBV27 | . | TGTGCCAGCAGTGCTCGAGGGCTCGAGCAGTACTTC | CASSARGLEQYF
TRBJ2-5 | TRBD2 | TRBV5-1 | . | TGCGCCAGCAGCTTACTAGCGAGCGGTGAGACCCAGTACTTC | CASSLLASGETQYF
TRBJ1-2 | . | TRBV29-1 | . | TGCAGCGGATACAGGGATATTAACTATGGCTACACCTTC | CSGYRDINYGYTF
TRBJ1-2 | . | TRBV6-5 | . | TGTGCCAGCAGTTGGAGGGACCTAGGTTCTGGCTACACCTTC | CASSWRDLGSGYTF
TRBJ2-6 | TRBD1 | TRBV19 | . | TGTGCCAGTAGTATGACAGGGACTGGGGCCAACGTCCTGACTTTC | CASSMTGTGANVLTF
TRBJ1-2 | . | TRBV4-3 | . | TGCGCCAGCAGCCAAGAGACAGCTATCTATGGCTACACCTTC | CASSQETAIYGYTF
TRBJ2-1 | TRBD2 | TRBV9 | . | TGTGCCAGCAGCGTCGCGGGGGGGCATAATGAGCAGTTCTTC | CASSVAGGHNEQFF
TRBJ2-7 | TRBD1 | TRBV27 | . | TGTGCCAGCAGTTTAGGACAGGGGTTCTCCTACGAGCAGTACTTC | CASSLGQGFSYEQYF
TRBJ1-2 | . | TRBV5-1 | . | TGCGCCAGCAGCCATTCAGGCCCAGGCGGCTACACCTTC | CASSHSGPGGYTF
TRBJ2-5 | . | TRBV7-9 | once | TGTTCCAGCAGCTTAAGGGGGGAGACCCAGTACTTC | CSSSLRGETQYF
TRBJ1-6 | TRBD1 | TRBV19 | few | TGTGCCAGTAGTATAGGTAGGGGACAGAATAATTCACCCCTCCACTTT | CASSIGRGQNNSPLHF
TRBJ1-2 | . | TRBV29-1 | . | TGCAGCGTTGAAGGGGGAGGGCGAGGCTACACCTTC | CSVEGGGRGYTF
TRBJ2-3 | TRBD1 | TRBV18 | few | TGTGCCAGCTCACCTCAACAGGGGAGCACAGATACGCAGTATTTT | CASSPQQGSTDTQYF
TRBJ2-5 | . | TRBV4-1 | . | TGCGCCAGCAGCCAAGAAGCAATGGGAGTTAAAGAGACCCAGTACTTC | CASSQEAMGVKETQYF
TRBJ2-1 | . | TRBV6-4 | few | TGTGCCAGCAGTGACTCGGCAGGGACCTACAATGAGCAGTTCTTC | CASSDSAGTYNEQFF
TRBJ1-2 | TRBD1 | TRBV4-1 | . | TGCGCCAGCAGCCAGGGGACAGGGCCCTTGGGAGGCTACACCTTC | CASSQGTGPLGGYTF
TRBJ2-5 | TRBD2 | TRBV9 | . | TGTGCCAGCAGCGCCGGGACTAGCGGGATACTACTGCAGTACTTC | CASSAGTSGILLQYF
TRBJ1-1 | . | TRBV6-1 | . | TGTGCCAGCAGTGGTTCAGGGGCCCTTTTGGCTTTCTTT | CASSGSGALLAFF
TRBJ1-2 | . | TRBV7-2 | . | TGTGCCAGCAGCTTAGCGTTGCAGTCCTATGGCTACACCTTC | CASSLALQSYGYTF
TRBJ2-5 | . | TRBV7-6 | . | TGTGCCAGCGGCCCACAAGGGGGTACCCAAGAGACCCAGTACTTC | CASGPQGGTQETQYF
TRBJ1-5 | TRBD1 | TRBV6-6 | . | TGTGCCAGCAATCTACAGGGGCGTCAGCCCCAGCATTTT | CASNLQGRQPQHF
TRBJ1-1 | . | TRBV6-1 | . | TGTGCCAGTCGTCTGAACACTGAAGCTTTCTTT | CASRLNTEAFF
TRBJ2-7 | . | TRBV30 | . | TGTGCCTGGAGCCCGAGGGTGGACGAGCAGTACTTC | CAWSPRVDEQYF
TRBJ1-3 | . | TRBV13 | . | TGTGCCAGCAGCTTAGACCCCCGGGGAAACACCATATATTTT | CASSLDPRGNTIYF
TRBJ1-5 | . | TRBV30 | . | TGTGCCTGGAGTGTTGGGCCAAGCCAGCCCCAGCATTTT | CAWSVGPSQPQHF
TRBJ1-1 | . | TRBV7-2 | . | TGTGCCAGCCACACCAAAACTAGAGGGAACACTGAAGCTTTCTTT | CASHTKTRGNTEAFF
TRBJ1-2 | . | TRBV14 | once | TGTGCCAGCAGCCAAGCTCCAGGGATGGGTGGCTACACCTTC | CASSQAPGMGGYTF
TRBJ2-7 | TRBD2 | TRBV30 | few | TGTGCCTGGAGGAGGGAGGGTTGGGACGAGCAGTACTTC | CAWRREGWDEQYF
TRBJ2-2 | TRBD2 | TRBV10-1 | . | TGCGCCAGCGGGGGGGACTGGAACACCGGGGAGCTGTTTTTT | CASGGDWNTGELFF
TRBJ1-5 | TRBD1 | TRBV18 | . | TGTGCCAGCTCACCCCCAGGGGGCAGGGACAATCAGCCCCAGCATTTT | CASSPPGGRDNQPQHF
TRBJ2-1 | TRBD2 | TRBV10-3 | . | TGTGCCATCAGTGAAGCGACTAGCTGGTCGGAGCAGTTCTTC | CAISEATSWSEQFF
TRBJ2-3 | TRBD1 | TRBV9 | . | TGTGCCAGCAGCACGGGGACAGCCTCAAGCACAGATACGCAGTATTTT | CASSTGTASSTDTQYF
TRBJ1-2 | . | TRBV7-3 | . | TGTGCCAGCAGCCCGACATCCGCTACCAACTATGGCTACACCTTC | CASSPTSATNYGYTF
TRBJ2-5 | . | TRBV7-7 | . | TGTGCTACCAGGGGTTTGGACCAAGAGACCCAGTACTTC | CATRGLDQETQYF
TRBJ2-7 | TRBD1 | TRBV18 | . | TGTGCCAGCTCGGTCAGAACGACAGGGGGCTACGAGCAGTACTTC | CASSVRTTGGYEQYF
TRBJ1-5 | TRBD1 | TRBV27 | . | TGTGCCAGCAGTGTACAGGGGAAAAGCAATCAGCCCCAGCATTTT | CASSVQGKSNQPQHF
TRBJ1-6 | TRBD1 | TRBV2 | . | TGTGCCAGCAGCAACGCTGACAGGGGTCGTGCCTATAATTCACCCCTCCACTTT | CASSNADRGRAYNSPLHF
TRBJ2-5 | TRBD2 | TRBV27 | . | TGTGCCAGCAGTCTGGGACTACTAGAGACCCAGTACTTC | CASSLGLLETQYF
TRBJ2-1 | TRBD2 | TRBV7-8 | . | TGTGCCAGCAGCCAGACTAGCGGGGGGGTCAATGAGCAGTTCTTC | CASSQTSGGVNEQFF
TRBJ2-1 | . | TRBV7-7 | . | TGTGCCAGCAGCTTAGCAGGGACGGGACTCGATGAGCAGTTCTTC | CASSLAGTGLDEQFF